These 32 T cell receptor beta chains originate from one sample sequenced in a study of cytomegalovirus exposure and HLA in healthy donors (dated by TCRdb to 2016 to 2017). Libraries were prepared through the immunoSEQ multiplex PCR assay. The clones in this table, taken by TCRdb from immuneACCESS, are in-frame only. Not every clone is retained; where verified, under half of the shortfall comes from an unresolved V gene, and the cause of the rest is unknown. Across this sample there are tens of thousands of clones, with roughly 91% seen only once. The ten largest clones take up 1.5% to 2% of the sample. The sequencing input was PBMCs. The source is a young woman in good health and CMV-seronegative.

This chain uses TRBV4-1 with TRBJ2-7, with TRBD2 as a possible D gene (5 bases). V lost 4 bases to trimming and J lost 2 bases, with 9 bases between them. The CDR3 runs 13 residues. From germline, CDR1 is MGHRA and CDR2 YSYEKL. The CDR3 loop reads CASSLDWAYEQYF. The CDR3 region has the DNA TGCGCCAGCAGCCTGGACTGGGCCTACGAGCAGTACTTC.

The CDR3 loop is CASSEGGTGATPEQFF. The CDR3 DNA reads as TGTGCCAGCAGTGAAGGGGGTACGGGAGCGACGCCTGAGCAGTTCTTC. This chain links TRBV25-1 with TRBJ2-1; perhaps TRBD2 as D (6 bases). The CDR3 runs 16 residues. Germline V lookup: CDR1 MGHDK, CDR2 SYGVNS. Between the trimmed V and J ends, which lost 2 bases and 9 bases, there was a span of 20 bases.

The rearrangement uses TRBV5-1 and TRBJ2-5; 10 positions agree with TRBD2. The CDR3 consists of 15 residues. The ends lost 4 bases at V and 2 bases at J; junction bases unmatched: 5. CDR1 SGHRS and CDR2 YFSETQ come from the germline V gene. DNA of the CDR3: TGCGCCAGCAGCACCGGGACTAGCGCTCAAGAGACCCAGTACTTC. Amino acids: CASSTGTSAQETQYF.

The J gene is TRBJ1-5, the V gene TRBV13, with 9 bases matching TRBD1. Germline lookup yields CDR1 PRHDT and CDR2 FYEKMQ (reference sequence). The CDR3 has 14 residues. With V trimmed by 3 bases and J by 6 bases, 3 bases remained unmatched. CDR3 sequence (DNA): TGTGCCAGCAGCTTGGGACAGGGAGGTCAGCCCCAGCATTTT. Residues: CASSLGQGGQPQHF.

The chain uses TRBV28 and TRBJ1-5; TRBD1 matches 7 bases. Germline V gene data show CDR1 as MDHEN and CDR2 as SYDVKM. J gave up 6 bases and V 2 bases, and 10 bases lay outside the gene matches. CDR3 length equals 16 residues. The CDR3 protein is CASSLRDRGISQPQHF. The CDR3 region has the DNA TGTGCCAGCAGTTTACGGGACAGAGGAATCAGTCAGCCCCAGCATTTT.

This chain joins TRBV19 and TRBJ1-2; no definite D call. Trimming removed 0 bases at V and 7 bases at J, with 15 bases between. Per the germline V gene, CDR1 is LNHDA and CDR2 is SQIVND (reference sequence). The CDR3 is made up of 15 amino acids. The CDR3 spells CASSIDTAASGGYTF. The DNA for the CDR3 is TGTGCCAGTAGTATAGATACAGCGGCCTCGGGTGGCTACACCTTC.

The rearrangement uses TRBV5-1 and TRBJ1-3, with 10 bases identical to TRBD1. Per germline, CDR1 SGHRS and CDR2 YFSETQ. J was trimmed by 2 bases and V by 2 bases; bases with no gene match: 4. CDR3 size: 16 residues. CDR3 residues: CASSFEGQGTGNTIYF. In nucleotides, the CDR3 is TGCGCCAGCAGCTTCGAGGGACAGGGGACTGGAAACACCATATATTTT.

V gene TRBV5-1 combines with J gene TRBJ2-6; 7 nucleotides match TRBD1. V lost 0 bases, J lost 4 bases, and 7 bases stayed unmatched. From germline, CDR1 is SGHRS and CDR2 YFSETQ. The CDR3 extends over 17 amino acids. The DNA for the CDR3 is TGCGCCAGCAGCTTGGACCCAGGGGGAACCGGGGCCAACGTCCTGACTTTC. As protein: CASSLDPGGTGANVLTF. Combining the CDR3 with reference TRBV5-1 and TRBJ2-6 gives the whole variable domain KAGVTQTPRYLIKTRGQQVTLSCSPISGHRSVSWYQQTPGQGLQFLFEYFSETQRNKGNFPGRFSGRQFSNSRSEMNVSTLELGDSALYLCASSLDPGGTGANVLTFGAGSRLTVL.

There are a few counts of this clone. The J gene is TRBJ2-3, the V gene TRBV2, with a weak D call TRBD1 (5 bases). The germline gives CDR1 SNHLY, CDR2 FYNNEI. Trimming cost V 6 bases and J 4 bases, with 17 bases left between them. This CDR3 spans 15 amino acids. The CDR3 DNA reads TGTGCCAGCAGCCAGCCGTCAGGGATGGCAGATACGCAGTATTTT. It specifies CASSQPSGMADTQYF.

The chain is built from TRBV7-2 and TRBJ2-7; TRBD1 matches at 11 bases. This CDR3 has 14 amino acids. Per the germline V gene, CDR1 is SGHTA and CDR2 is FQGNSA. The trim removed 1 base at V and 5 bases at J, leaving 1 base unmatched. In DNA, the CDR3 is TGTGCCAGCAGCTTAGGGGGACAGGGGGACGAGCAGTACTTC. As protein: CASSLGGQGDEQYF.

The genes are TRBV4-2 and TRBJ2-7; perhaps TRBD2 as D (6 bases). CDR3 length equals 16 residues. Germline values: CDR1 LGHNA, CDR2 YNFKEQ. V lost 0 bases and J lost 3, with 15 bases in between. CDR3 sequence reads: CASSQDSPSDDYEQYF. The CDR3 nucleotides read TGTGCCAGCAGCCAAGATAGCCCTAGCGACGACTACGAGCAGTACTTC.

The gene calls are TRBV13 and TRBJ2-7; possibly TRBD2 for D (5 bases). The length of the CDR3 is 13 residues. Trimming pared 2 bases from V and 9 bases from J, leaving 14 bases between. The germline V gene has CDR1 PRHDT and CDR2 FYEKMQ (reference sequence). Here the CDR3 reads CASSLSGAVGQYF. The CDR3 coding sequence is TGTGCCAGCAGCTTAAGCGGAGCGGTTGGGCAGTACTTC.

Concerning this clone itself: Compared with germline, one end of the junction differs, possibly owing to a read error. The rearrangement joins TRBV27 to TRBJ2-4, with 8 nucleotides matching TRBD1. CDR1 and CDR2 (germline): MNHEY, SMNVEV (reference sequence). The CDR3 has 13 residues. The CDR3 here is CASSPPSGQGWHF. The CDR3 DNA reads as TGTGCCAGCAGTCCCCCGAGCGGACAGGGATGGCACTTC.

The CDR3 bases are TGTGCCAGCAGCTTACCGGGACATAACTATGGCTACACCTTC. Protein: CASSLPGHNYGYTF. V gene TRBV5-4 combines with J gene TRBJ1-2, with D possibly TRBD1 on 6 matching bases. Trimming pared 2 bases from V and 1 base from J, leaving 9 bases between. CDR1 and CDR2 from the germline V gene are SGHNT and YYREEE (reference sequence). CDR3 length: 14 amino acids.

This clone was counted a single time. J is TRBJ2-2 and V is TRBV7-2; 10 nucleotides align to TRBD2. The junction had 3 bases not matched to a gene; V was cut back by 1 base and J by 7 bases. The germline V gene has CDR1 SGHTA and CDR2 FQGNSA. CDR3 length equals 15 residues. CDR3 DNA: TGTGCCAGCAGCTTAGTACTAGCGGGGCTCGGGGAGCTGTTTTTT. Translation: CASSLVLAGLGELFF.

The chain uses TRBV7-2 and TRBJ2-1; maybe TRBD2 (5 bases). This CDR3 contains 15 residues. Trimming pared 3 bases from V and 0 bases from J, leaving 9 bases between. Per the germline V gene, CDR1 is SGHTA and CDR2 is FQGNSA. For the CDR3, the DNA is TGTGCCAGCAGCTTGGCGGGCCACTCCTACAATGAGCAGTTCTTC. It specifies CASSLAGHSYNEQFF.

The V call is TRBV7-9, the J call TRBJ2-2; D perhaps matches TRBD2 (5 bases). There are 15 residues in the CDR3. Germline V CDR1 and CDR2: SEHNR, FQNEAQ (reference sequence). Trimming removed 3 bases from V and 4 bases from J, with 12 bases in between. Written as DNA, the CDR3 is TGTGCCAGCAGCTTCAGGCTACGGGGCACCGGGGAGCTGTTTTTT. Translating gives CASSFRLRGTGELFF.

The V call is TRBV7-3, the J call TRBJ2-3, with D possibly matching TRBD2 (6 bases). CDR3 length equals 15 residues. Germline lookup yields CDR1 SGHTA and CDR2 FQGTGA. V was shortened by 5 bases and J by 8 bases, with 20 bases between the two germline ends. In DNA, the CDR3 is TGTGCCAGCAGCAAATGGGAGGCCAGCCTTGGTACGCAGTATTTT. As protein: CASSKWEASLGTQYF.

Written as DNA, the CDR3 is TGTGCCAGCAGCGTAGGACCTACAGGGTTTGGAAACACCATATATTTT. Translating it yields CASSVGPTGFGNTIYF. The rearrangement joins TRBV9 to TRBJ1-3; weak D call: TRBD1 (6 bases). V lost 0 bases to trimming and J lost 3 bases, with 13 bases between them. CDR1 and CDR2 (germline): SGDLS, YYNGEE. The CDR3 totals 16 residues.

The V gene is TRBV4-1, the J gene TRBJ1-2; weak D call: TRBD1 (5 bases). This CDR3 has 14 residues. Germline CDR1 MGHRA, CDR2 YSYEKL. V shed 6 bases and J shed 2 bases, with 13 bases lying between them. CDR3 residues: CASSPRGVNYGYTF. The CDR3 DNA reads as TGCGCCAGCAGTCCCCGGGGGGTAAACTATGGCTACACCTTC.

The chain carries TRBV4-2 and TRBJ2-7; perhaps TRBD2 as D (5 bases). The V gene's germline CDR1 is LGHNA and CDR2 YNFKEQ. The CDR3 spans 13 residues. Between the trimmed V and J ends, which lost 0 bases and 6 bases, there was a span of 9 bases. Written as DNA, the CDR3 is TGTGCCAGCAGCCAAGATCGCGGGTTCGAGCAGTACTTC. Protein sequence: CASSQDRGFEQYF.

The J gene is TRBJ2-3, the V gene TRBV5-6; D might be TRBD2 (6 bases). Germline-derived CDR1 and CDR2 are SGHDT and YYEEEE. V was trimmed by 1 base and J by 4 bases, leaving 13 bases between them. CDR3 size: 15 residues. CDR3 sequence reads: CASSLRRGESDTQYF. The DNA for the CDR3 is TGTGCCAGCAGCTTGCGGCGGGGTGAGTCAGATACGCAGTATTTT.

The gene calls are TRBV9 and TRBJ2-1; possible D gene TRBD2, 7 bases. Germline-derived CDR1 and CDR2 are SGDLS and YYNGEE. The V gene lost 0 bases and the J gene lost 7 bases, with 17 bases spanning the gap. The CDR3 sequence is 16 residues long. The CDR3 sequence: CASSVALAGAGNEQFF. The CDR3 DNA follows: TGTGCCAGCAGCGTAGCCTTGGCGGGGGCTGGGAATGAGCAGTTCTTC.

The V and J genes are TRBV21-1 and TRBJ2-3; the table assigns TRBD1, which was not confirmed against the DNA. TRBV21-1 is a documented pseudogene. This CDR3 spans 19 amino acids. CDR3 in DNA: TGTGCCAGCAGCAAGTACGGACAGGGGGAAAAAGTTAGCACAGATACGCAGTATTTT. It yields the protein CASSKYGQGEKVSTDTQYF.

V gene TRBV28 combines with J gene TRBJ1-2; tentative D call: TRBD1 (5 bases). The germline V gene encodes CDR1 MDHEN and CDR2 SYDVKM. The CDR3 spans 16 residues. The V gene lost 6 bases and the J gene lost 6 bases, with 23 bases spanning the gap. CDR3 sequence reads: CASSYFGGGVKDGYTF. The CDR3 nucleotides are TGTGCCAGCAGCTATTTCGGGGGGGGTGTGAAAGATGGCTACACCTTC.

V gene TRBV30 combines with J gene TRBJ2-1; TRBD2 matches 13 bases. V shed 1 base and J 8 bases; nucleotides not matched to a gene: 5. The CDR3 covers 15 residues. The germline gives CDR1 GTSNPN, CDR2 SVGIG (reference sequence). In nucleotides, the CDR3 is TGTGCCTGGAGTGGGGGGACTAGCGGGAACGATGAGCAGTTCTTC. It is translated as CAWSGGTSGNDEQFF. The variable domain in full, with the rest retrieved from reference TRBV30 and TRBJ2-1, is SQTIHQWPATLVQPVGSPLSLECTVEGTSNPNLYWYRQAAGRGLQLLFYSVGIGQISSEVPQNLSASRPQDRQFILSSKKLLLSDSGFYLCAWSGGTSGNDEQFFGPGTRLTVL.

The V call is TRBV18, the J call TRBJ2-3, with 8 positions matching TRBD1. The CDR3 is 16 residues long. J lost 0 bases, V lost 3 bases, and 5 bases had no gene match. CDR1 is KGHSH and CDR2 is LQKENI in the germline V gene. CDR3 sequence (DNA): TGTGCCAGCTCACCCCAGGGGGCGTCTAGCACAGATACGCAGTATTTT. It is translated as CASSPQGASSTDTQYF. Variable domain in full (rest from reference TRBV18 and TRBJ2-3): NAGVMQNPRHLVRRRGQEARLRCSPMKGHSHVYWYRQLPEEGLKFMVYLQKENIIDESGMPKERFSAEFPKEGPSILRIQQVVRGDSAAYFCASSPQGASSTDTQYFGPGTRLTVL.

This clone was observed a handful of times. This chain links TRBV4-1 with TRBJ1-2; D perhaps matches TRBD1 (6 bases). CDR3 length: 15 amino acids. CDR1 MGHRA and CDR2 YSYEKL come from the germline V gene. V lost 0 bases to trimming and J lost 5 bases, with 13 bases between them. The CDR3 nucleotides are TGCGCCAGCAGCCAAGACGGGGGGCGGGGATATGGCTACACCTTC. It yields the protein CASSQDGGRGYGYTF.

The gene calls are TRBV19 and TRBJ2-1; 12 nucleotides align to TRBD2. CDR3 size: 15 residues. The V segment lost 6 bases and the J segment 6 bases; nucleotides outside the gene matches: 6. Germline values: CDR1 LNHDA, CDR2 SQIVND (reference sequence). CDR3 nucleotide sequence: TGTGCCAGTAGCTTCCTAGCGGGGGGGCCCAATGAGCAGTTCTTC. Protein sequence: CASSFLAGGPNEQFF.

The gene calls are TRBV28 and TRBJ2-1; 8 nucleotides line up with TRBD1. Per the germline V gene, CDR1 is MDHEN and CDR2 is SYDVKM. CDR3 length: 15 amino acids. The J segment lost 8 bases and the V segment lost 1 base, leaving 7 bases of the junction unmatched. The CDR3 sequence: CASSLLGQGGDEQFF. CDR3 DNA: TGTGCCAGCAGTTTATTAGGACAGGGTGGCGATGAGCAGTTCTTC. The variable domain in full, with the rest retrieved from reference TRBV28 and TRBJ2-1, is DVKVTQSSRYLVKRTGEKVFLECVQDMDHENMFWYRQDPGLGLRLIYFSYDVKMKEKGDIPEGYSVSREKKERFSLILESASTNQTSMYLCASSLLGQGGDEQFFGPGTRLTVL.

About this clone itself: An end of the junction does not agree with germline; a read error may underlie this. This CDR3 is CASNQGAGLTDTQYF. The CDR3 DNA reads TGTGCCAGCAACCAAGGGGCAGGGCTCACAGATACGCAGTATTTT. This chain uses TRBV4-2 with TRBJ2-3; possible D gene TRBD1, 5 bases. The CDR3 spans 15 residues. Germline CDR1 reads LGHNA; CDR2 reads YNFKEQ.

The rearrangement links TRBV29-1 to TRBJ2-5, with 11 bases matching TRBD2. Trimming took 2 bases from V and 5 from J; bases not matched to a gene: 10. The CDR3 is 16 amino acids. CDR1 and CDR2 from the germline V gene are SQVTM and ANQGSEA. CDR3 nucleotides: TGCAGCGTTGAACCCCTGACTAGCGGGATTGGGGAGACCCAGTACTTC. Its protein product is CSVEPLTSGIGETQYF.